The source of this TCR beta chain is a study of blood T cell repertoires in COVID-19. Study in general: Collection of acute and convalescent COVID-19 samples took place in the United States, Italy and Spain. Sources were T cells, B-cell-depleted T cells, or PBMCs; the material itself was cDNA or gDNA.

In the authors' methods: Cell counts per sample came from amplifying reference gene primers. Only in-frame clones appear in the TCRdb table, and some are missing; sequencing was by immunoSEQ multiplex PCR. From that table come the V and J calls and clone size; the DNA was used to work out D and trimming. The sample includes approximately 240,000 clones, less than 90% of them seen just once. With 6 bases clipped from V and 8 bases from J, the junction kept 5 bases outside the gene matches. The germline V gene has CDR1 SGHTA and CDR2 FQGTGA. This CDR3 is built from 13 residues. The chain recombines TRBV7-3 with TRBJ2-1; 9 bases match TRBD1. Sample: peripheral blood. This receptor was taken from a woman aged 60 to 75 who had recovered from COVID-19. This chain's CDR3 is CASRETGGDEQFF. The CDR3 DNA is TGTGCCAGCAGGGAGACAGGGGGGGATGAGCAGTTCTTC.